These T cell receptor beta chains were read from a single sample in a study. TCRdb reanalysed the 5' RACE reads using MiXCR and keeps one entry per CDR3 protein. The sample lists approximately 10,000 distinct CDR3 sequences, approximately 24% seen once, with about 3.2% in the top ten. Sequencing used Tregs sorted from blood. Source of these receptors: a female donor with breast cancer. The CDR3 runs from the conserved cysteine through the conserved F or W.

J gene,V gene,CDR3 protein
TRBJ2-3,TRBV4-1,CAGSQGVVGAGVTDTQYF
TRBJ2-1,TRBV4-1,CASSQETSGRAGQFF
TRBJ1-6,TRBV20-1,CSARLGRDSPLHF
TRBJ1-1,TRBV10-2,CASSVEGRGLVRAFF
TRBJ1-1,TRBV6-1,CASSEGGLARNTEAFF
TRBJ2-1,TRBV4-2,CATGTSGSNEQFF
TRBJ2-5,TRBV4-1,CASSHLALAGPETQYF
TRBJ1-4,TRBV4-1,CASSQGTLREKLFF
TRBJ2-3,TRBV7-8,CASSPTGRASTDTQYF
TRBJ2-2,TRBV27,CASSWAQGTGELFF
TRBJ2-3,TRBV11-2,CASSMPFLAGGPADTQYF
TRBJ2-7,TRBV24-1,CATSTSGNGYEQYF
TRBJ1-5,TRBV24-1,CATSDFPGQVGKGQPQHF
TRBJ1-5,TRBV28,CASLTGGNQPQHF
TRBJ1-1,TRBV5-1,CASSLSWNTEAFF
TRBJ1-5,TRBV4-1,CASSQGGAGSNQPQHF
TRBJ1-6,TRBV5-6,CASSFGQGSHSPLHF